Listed below are T cell receptor beta chains from one sample, sequenced in a study of shared clonotypes between healthy human individuals. This table comes from immunoSEQ multiplex PCR, and its TCRdb copy is limited to in-frame clones, with some not included. The table includes roughly 770,000 clones, approximately 96% detected once. The sample was naive CD8+ T cells sorted from blood. These receptor sequences come from a man younger than 40 in good health. The CDR3 runs from the conserved cysteine through the conserved F or W. The D gene is left open where the match is weak. Part of the rows lack a size; the others show once, few, many or a class for expanded clones.

d_call	j_call	v_call	clone_size	cdr3_aa	cdr3_nt
NA	TRBJ2-5	TRBV5-4	NA	CASSLALGHPGPRQETQYF	TGTGCCAGCAGCTTGGCCTTGGGGCACCCGGGACCGCGGCAAGAGACCCAGTACTTC
TRBD1	TRBJ2-7	TRBV27	NA	CASSPGDRGREQYF	TGTGCCAGCAGTCCTGGCGACAGGGGGCGAGAGCAGTACTTC
NA	TRBJ1-1	TRBV28	once	CASSILVNTEAFF	TGTGCCAGCAGCATACTTGTGAACACTGAAGCTTTCTTT
NA	TRBJ2-3	TRBV7-9	NA	CASDWGLTDTQYF	TGTGCCAGCGACTGGGGGCTGACAGATACGCAGTATTTT
TRBD2	TRBJ2-1	TRBV7-9	NA	CASSPGLAGVREQFF	TGTGCCAGCAGTCCGGGACTAGCGGGAGTCAGGGAGCAGTTCTTC
TRBD2	TRBJ2-3	TRBV28	NA	CASSFKIAGVESTDTQYF	TGTGCCAGCAGTTTTAAGATCGCGGGAGTGGAATCCACAGATACGCAGTATTTT
TRBD1	TRBJ1-4	TRBV7-9	NA	CASSYGQATNEKLFF	TGTGCCAGCAGCTACGGACAGGCAACTAATGAAAAACTGTTTTTT
NA	TRBJ2-1	TRBV7-9	few	CASSLYSGDYNEQFF	TGTGCCAGCAGCTTGTACAGCGGAGATTACAATGAGCAGTTCTTC
TRBD2	TRBJ2-7	TRBV7-2	NA	CASSSISGSPYEQYF	TGTGCCAGCAGCTCAATTAGCGGGAGCCCCTACGAGCAGTACTTC
NA	TRBJ1-2	TRBV5-1	NA	CASSDDWLYGYTF	TGCGCCAGCAGCGATGACTGGTTGTATGGCTACACCTTC
NA	TRBJ2-2	TRBV13	NA	CASSSAGSGELFF	TGTGCCAGCAGCTCGGCAGGGTCCGGGGAGCTGTTTTTT
NA	TRBJ2-1	TRBV29-1	NA	CSVEAVGIYNEQFF	TGCAGCGTTGAAGCGGTCGGAATCTACAATGAGCAGTTCTTC
NA	TRBJ2-1	TRBV30	NA	CAWSVPWNEQFF	TGTGCCTGGAGTGTTCCCTGGAATGAGCAGTTCTTC
TRBD2	TRBJ2-7	TRBV28	NA	CASSSRLAGALYEQYF	TGTGCCAGCAGTTCTCGACTAGCGGGAGCTCTCTACGAGCAGTACTTC
TRBD2	TRBJ2-7	TRBV7-9	NA	CASTPALIGEGRAIYEQYF	TGTGCCAGCACCCCCGCGTTGATCGGGGAGGGCCGGGCGATCTACGAGCAGTACTTC
NA	TRBJ2-1	TRBV7-9	NA	CASSLRSEGHNEQFF	TGTGCCAGCAGCTTAAGGTCGGAGGGGCACAATGAGCAGTTCTTC
NA	TRBJ2-4	TRBV5-5	NA	CASSLGQNKNIQYF	TGTGCCAGCAGCTTAGGGCAGAACAAAAACATTCAGTACTTC
TRBD2	TRBJ2-3	TRBV7-2	NA	CASSYLAVLADTQYF	TGTGCCAGCAGCTACCTAGCGGTTTTGGCAGATACGCAGTATTTT
NA	TRBJ2-7	TRBV7-8	NA	CASSLVIYEQYF	TGTGCCAGCAGCTTAGTTATATACGAGCAGTACTTC
NA	TRBJ2-3	TRBV6-5	once	CASSYSTSTDTQYF	TGTGCCAGCAGTTATTCGACTAGCACAGATACGCAGTATTTT
NA	TRBJ2-5	TRBV28	NA	CASSSTQGHRRETQYF	TGTGCCAGCAGTTCCACCCAGGGACATCGCCGAGAGACCCAGTACTTC
NA	TRBJ2-7	TRBV7-8	NA	CASRAQGSSYEQYF	TGTGCCAGCAGGGCACAGGGCAGCTCCTACGAGCAGTACTTC
NA	TRBJ2-3	TRBV7-2	NA	CASSRILEGWDTQYF	TGTGCCAGCAGCCGTATACTAGAGGGGTGGGATACGCAGTATTTT
TRBD2	TRBJ2-7	TRBV5-1	NA	CASSLLAGGSYEQYF	TGCGCCAGCAGCTTACTAGCGGGAGGTTCCTACGAGCAGTACTTC
NA	TRBJ2-1	TRBV7-9	NA	CASSTSQGLGNEQFF	TGTGCCAGCAGCACCTCGCAGGGCCTAGGTAATGAGCAGTTCTTC
TRBD2	TRBJ2-1	TRBV25-1	NA	CASSERASGLDEQFF	TGTGCCAGCAGTGAAAGGGCTAGCGGGTTGGATGAGCAGTTCTTC
NA	TRBJ2-2	TRBV29-1	NA	CSVRNTGELFF	TGCAGCGTTCGTAACACCGGGGAGCTGTTTTTT
NA	TRBJ2-1	TRBV6-1	NA	CASIPKGPYNEQFF	TGTGCCAGCATTCCAAAGGGACCCTACAATGAGCAGTTCTTC
NA	TRBJ1-1	TRBV5-1	few	CASSLARGVITEAFF	TGCGCCAGCAGCTTGGCCAGAGGGGTTATCACTGAAGCTTTCTTT
NA	TRBJ2-1	TRBV7-3	NA	CASSEILAEGNEQFF	TGTGCCAGCAGCGAAATACTCGCGGAGGGCAATGAGCAGTTCTTC
NA	TRBJ2-7	TRBV5-1	NA	CASSLVWWSGKAYEQYF	TGCGCCAGCAGCTTGGTATGGTGGTCGGGTAAGGCCTACGAGCAGTACTTC
TRBD2	TRBJ2-3	TRBV10-3	NA	CAISDWEREFTDTQYF	TGTGCCATCAGTGATTGGGAGCGGGAGTTCACAGATACGCAGTATTTT
NA	TRBJ2-7	TRBV13	NA	CASSTTGQPGGEQYF	TGTGCCAGCAGCACGACGGGACAGCCGGGGGGCGAGCAGTACTTC
NA	TRBJ2-7	TRBV6-5	NA	CASTKTTASREQYF	TGTGCCAGCACTAAGACTACCGCCTCTCGGGAGCAGTACTTC
TRBD2	TRBJ2-1	TRBV18	NA	CASSPRTSGSFDEQFF	TGTGCCAGCTCACCACGGACTAGCGGGAGCTTCGATGAGCAGTTCTTC
NA	TRBJ2-2	TRBV6-5	once	CASSLTENTGELFF	TGTGCCAGCAGTCTGACAGAGAACACCGGGGAGCTGTTTTTT
NA	TRBJ2-1	TRBV7-9	once	CASSLDRSYEQFF	TGTGCCAGCAGCTTAGACAGGAGCTATGAGCAGTTCTTC
NA	TRBJ1-1	TRBV11-3	NA	CASSERSGEAFF	TGTGCCAGCAGCGAACGCTCAGGAGAAGCTTTCTTT
NA	TRBJ2-7	TRBV4-3	NA	CASRQVRGEREQYF	TGCGCCAGCCGCCAGGTCCGGGGAGAAAGAGAGCAGTACTTC
NA	TRBJ2-7	TRBV7-9	few	CASSSSGDYEQYF	TGTGCCAGCAGCTCTAGTGGGGACTACGAGCAGTACTTC
NA	TRBJ2-5	TRBV5-4	NA	CASSPELGEETQYF	TGTGCCAGCAGCCCGGAACTTGGGGAGGAGACCCAGTACTTC
NA	TRBJ2-6	TRBV6-5	NA	CASSYGAGANVLTF	TGTGCCAGCAGTTACGGGGCTGGGGCCAACGTCCTGACTTTC
NA	TRBJ1-1	TRBV4-1	once	CASSQGGGLGMNTEAFF	TGCGCCAGCAGCCAAGGAGGGGGACTGGGCATGAACACTGAAGCTTTCTTT
NA	TRBJ1-5	TRBV6-1	NA	CASSEISGSNQPQHF	TGTGCCAGCAGTGAAATATCGGGTAGCAATCAGCCCCAGCATTTT
NA	TRBJ2-7	TRBV9	NA	CASSEEPFSLYEQYF	TGTGCCAGCAGCGAAGAACCGTTTTCTCTCTACGAGCAGTACTTC